This T cell receptor beta chain is drawn from a study of blood T cell repertoires in COVID-19. Overall study context: Material from acute and convalescent COVID-19 was sourced from the United States, Italy and Spain. From T cells, B-cell-depleted T cells, or PBMCs came the material, which was cDNA or gDNA.

As handled by the study authors: By means of reference gene primer amplification, nucleated cell counts were estimated. The table came from immunoSEQ multiplex PCR; TCRdb's copy has only in-frame clones and leaves some out. That table supplies the V and J calls and clone size; D and trimming were determined from the DNA. Here the sample spans 120,000 to 150,000 clones, more than 70% being singletons. This CDR3 is built from 17 residues. Per the germline V gene, CDR1 is SGHDN and CDR2 is FVKESK. Trimming took 4 bases from V and 1 from J, leaving 19 bases between them. The receptor was isolated from a man in his 60s with active or convalescent COVID-19. This rearrangement joins TRBV14 to TRBJ1-1; maybe TRBD1 (5 bases). Material: peripheral blood. CDR3 amino acids: CASSPWAQGTGNTEAFF. The CDR3 DNA reads TGTGCCAGCAGCCCCTGGGCCCAGGGCACGGGGAACACTGAAGCTTTCTTT.